This T cell receptor (beta chain) comes out of a study of cytomegalovirus exposure and HLA in healthy donors. Amplification used 60 Vbeta primers and 13 Jbeta primers. Per the authors' pipeline: Unique TCR beta chains totaled approximately 83 million in a later count, with about 11 million of them shared. Some clones are missing from TCRdb's copy, which holds only in-frame ones; the method was immunoSEQ multiplex PCR. From that table come the V and J calls and clone size; the DNA was used to work out D and trimming. The data show about 130,000 clones, with roughly 82% seen just once and about 13% held by the top ten. Germline CDR1 and CDR2: SGHRS and YFSETQ. The junction had 6 bases not matched to a gene; V was cut back by 2 bases and J by 8 bases. The CDR3 sequence is 14 residues long. Comments on this clone: Its target is not known.

Study-wide findings and caveats: Rarity held for most TCR sequences, but there were some public TCRs that occurred in many donors. TCR beta sequences numbering about 17,000 were associated with HLA alleles at 0.05 false discovery rate in a later analysis.

The rearrangement joins TRBV5-1 to TRBJ1-4, with TRBD1 matching 7 bases. Specimen: PBMCs. The receptor's source is a woman aged 55-69 years in good health and CMV-seropositive. The CDR3 DNA reads as TGCGCCAGCAGCTTTACAGGGGCGGGCGAAAAACTGTTTTTT. The encoded protein is CASSFTGAGEKLFF.